These 10 T cell receptor beta chains share one sample of origin, sequenced in a study of sequential checkpoint blockade in melanoma (dated by TCRdb to between 2018 and 2021). Library method: the immunoSEQ multiplex PCR assay. Drawn from immuneACCESS, this table holds only the in-frame rearrangements with V and J called that TCRdb kept. Clones are partly lost; checked studies trace under half to an unresolved V gene and leave the rest unexplained. This sample gives roughly 7,200 clones in total; more than 25% of them show up just once. 23% of the sample is in the top ten clones. The treatment or condition tag for this specimen amounts to: randomized to nivolumab then ipilimumab (arm A) or the reverse (arm B). The sequences come from tumor tissue (inferred from file names), collected from a patient given nivolumab and ipilimumab in sequence. The receptors derive from a human donor with melanoma.

This clone was seen repeatedly, ten times or more. The chain recombines TRBV11-3 with TRBJ1-3, with no clear D. Germline V gene sequence: CDR1 SGHNT, CDR2 YENEEA. The CDR3 is 15 residues long. Between the trimmed V and J ends, which lost 4 bases and 0 bases, there was a span of 10 bases. The CDR3 here is CASSSVVGSGNTIYF. CDR3 sequence (DNA): TGTGCCAGCAGCTCGGTGGTGGGCTCTGGAAACACCATATATTTT.

The CDR3 is CASSPGLAGGFNEQFF. In DNA, the CDR3 is TGCGCCAGCAGCCCCGGACTAGCGGGAGGGTTCAATGAGCAGTTCTTC. The V gene is TRBV5-1, the J gene TRBJ2-1, with 15 bases identical to TRBD2. Germline V CDR1 and CDR2: SGHRS, YFSETQ. The CDR3 is 16 residues long. V gave up 4 bases and J gave up 6 bases; unmatched junction bases: 5.

The chain couples TRBV5-1 to TRBJ1-1, with D uncertain. V was clipped by 3 bases and J by 0 bases, with 9 bases between them. The CDR3 has 14 amino acids. Germline lookup yields CDR1 SGHRS and CDR2 YFSETQ. CDR3 in amino acids: CASSSDGLNTEAFF. The CDR3, as DNA: TGCGCCAGCAGCTCGGACGGATTGAACACTGAAGCTTTCTTT.

The chain employs TRBV6-8 and TRBJ2-7; D is possibly TRBD2 (6 bases). Germline CDR1 MNHGY, CDR2 SAAAGT. CDR3 size: 17 residues. V shed 7 bases and J shed 3 bases, with 25 bases lying between them. CDR3 sequence reads: CASTKGADSGGSYEQYF. In DNA, the CDR3 is TGTGCCAGCACGAAAGGCGCGGATAGCGGTGGGAGCTACGAGCAGTACTTC.

V and J are TRBV11-3 and TRBJ2-2; 9 bases fit TRBD1. J gave up 3 bases and V 4 bases, and 3 bases lay outside the gene matches. CDR1 is SGHNT, CDR2 YENEEA, per germline. The CDR3 spans 15 residues. Here the CDR3 DNA reads TGTGCCAGCAGCTGGACAGGGGTTTACACCGGGGAGCTGTTTTTT. It translates to CASSWTGVYTGELFF.

This clone has ten or more counts. V usage is TRBV11-3 and J usage is TRBJ1-4; a possible D gene is TRBD1 (5 bases). Germline values: CDR1 SGHNT, CDR2 YENEEA. The germline V and J ends were trimmed by 5 bases and 6 bases, with 16 bases remaining between them. CDR3 length: 15 amino acids. Here the CDR3 DNA reads TGTGCCAGCAGCCGAGGGACGGAGGAGGATGAAAAACTGTTTTTT. It is translated as CASSRGTEEDEKLFF.

The V and J genes are TRBV6-8 and TRBJ2-1; D is possibly TRBD1 (6 bases). The CDR3 contains 13 residues. From germline, CDR1 is MNHGY and CDR2 SAAAGT. With 6 bases removed from V and 5 bases from J, the gap between germline ends came to 11 bases. The CDR3 here is CASSPPGDNEQFF. The DNA of the CDR3 is TGTGCCAGCAGCCCCCCAGGGGACAATGAGCAGTTCTTC.

This clone was recorded a few times. J is TRBJ2-7 and V is TRBV28; possibly TRBD1 for D (5 bases). Germline V gene data show CDR1 as MDHEN and CDR2 as SYDVKM. V was clipped by 4 bases and J by 4 bases, with 11 bases between them. The CDR3 is 13 residues long. The CDR3 here is CASSSHDSYEQYF. CDR3 nucleotide sequence: TGTGCCAGCAGTTCTCATGACAGTTACGAGCAGTACTTC. Using reference TRBV28 and TRBJ2-7 for the parts outside the CDR3, the full variable domain is DVKVTQSSRYLVKRTGEKVFLECVQDMDHENMFWYRQDPGLGLRLIYFSYDVKMKEKGDIPEGYSVSREKKERFSLILESASTNQTSMYLCASSSHDSYEQYFGPGTRLTVT.

This rearrangement joins TRBV19 to TRBJ1-2; D remains ambiguous. V dropped 7 bases and J dropped 10 bases, with 16 bases sitting between them. CDR3 size: 12 residues. From germline, CDR1 is LNHDA and CDR2 SQIVND (reference sequence). This CDR3 reads CASTFDRAVYTF. The CDR3 DNA follows: TGTGCCAGTACCTTCGATAGAGCCGTCTACACCTTC. Complete variable domain (other parts from reference TRBV19 and TRBJ1-2): DGGITQSPKYLFRKEGQNVTLSCEQNLNHDAMYWYRQDPGQGLRLIYYSQIVNDFQKGDIAEGYSVSREKKESFPLTVTSAQKNPTAFYLCASTFDRAVYTFGSGTRLTVV.

This clone was counted only a few times. The chain uses TRBV9 and TRBJ2-1; 13 nucleotides match TRBD2. Germline V gene lookup returns CDR1 SGDLS and CDR2 YYNGEE. The CDR3 has 17 residues. After removal of 4 bases from V and 7 bases from J, the junction contained 11 bases not matched to a gene. CDR3 coding DNA: TGTGCCAGCAGCAAAAGCGGGACTAGCGGGAAAGGGAATGAGCAGTTCTTC. This gives the protein CASSKSGTSGKGNEQFF.